A single sample gave rise to the 28 T cell receptor beta chains below, sequenced in a study of identifying expanded T cells in peripheral blood. Repertoires were generated with immunoSEQ multiplex PCR, while TCRdb's copy carries only in-frame clones and drops some. Altogether under 110,000 clones are present, roughly 89% being singletons, with the ten largest covering about 17%. Specimen: blood. The receptors were gathered from a person aged 18-70 years in good health.

The chain combines TRBV7-9 with TRBJ1-2; a weak D match, TRBD1 (5 bases). Trimming took off 5 bases at V and 6 bases at J, with 25 bases between the two ends. Per the germline V gene, CDR1 is SEHNR and CDR2 is FQNEAQ (reference sequence). The CDR3 runs to 17 residues. The CDR3 DNA reads TGTGCCAGCAGCCCTGGGCCTATCCGGGACGACCGGAATGGCTACACCTTC. This codes for CASSPGPIRDDRNGYTF.

Of note for this clone: One end of the junction varies from germline; a read error may be responsible. The gene calls are TRBV7-2 and TRBJ2-1; no clear D gene. CDR3 length equals 17 residues. CDR1 SGHTA and CDR2 FQGNSA come from the germline V gene. The CDR3 is CASSLALFLAASDEQFF. In DNA form, the CDR3 reads TGTGCTAGCAGCTTAGCCCTCTTTCTGGCGGCGAGCGATGAGCAGTTCTTC.

The chain couples TRBV19 to TRBJ1-2, with 10 positions matching TRBD1. Unmatched junction bases numbered 9, after V lost 5 bases and J lost 9 bases. The CDR3 runs 14 residues. CDR1 and CDR2 (germline): LNHDA, SQIVND (reference sequence). In nucleotides, the CDR3 is TGTGCCAGTAGTCCCGGACAGGGGGTTTGGCGCTACACCTTC. As protein: CASSPGQGVWRYTF.

The chain links TRBV11-2 to TRBJ2-5; a weak D match, TRBD1 (6 bases). The germline V gene has CDR1 SGHAT and CDR2 FQNNGV. The CDR3 runs to 14 residues. V was cut by 0 bases and J by 5 bases, with 10 bases left in between. The CDR3 DNA reads as TGTGCCAGCAGCTTAGAGCAGGGGTTGGAGACCCAGTACTTC. It is translated as CASSLEQGLETQYF.

V and J are TRBV30 and TRBJ2-5, with 9 bases identical to TRBD2. CDR1 GTSNPN and CDR2 SVGIG come from the germline V gene (reference sequence). V trimming: 2 bases; J trimming: 3 bases; junction bases outside the gene matches: 10. This CDR3 comprises 16 residues. The CDR3 region is CAWSPGLAGPEETQYF. CDR3 in DNA: TGTGCCTGGAGTCCAGGGCTAGCGGGGCCCGAAGAGACCCAGTACTTC. The entire variable domain, with the rest obtained from reference TRBV30 and TRBJ2-5, is as follows: SQTIHQWPATLVQPVGSPLSLECTVEGTSNPNLYWYRQAAGRGLQLLFYSVGIGQISSEVPQNLSASRPQDRQFILSSKKLLLSDSGFYLCAWSPGLAGPEETQYFGPGTRLLVL.

The V and J genes are TRBV18 and TRBJ2-3, with 10 bases identical to TRBD2. Unmatched junction bases numbered 14, after V lost 3 bases and J lost 2 bases. The germline V gene has CDR1 KGHSH and CDR2 LQKENI. CDR3 size: 19 residues. The CDR3 region has the DNA TGTGCCAGCTCACCGCCGGGGCTAGCGGGGGATGGAACCACAGATACGCAGTATTTT. Translating it yields CASSPPGLAGDGTTDTQYF.

The chain recombines TRBV4-3 with TRBJ2-7; a possible D gene is TRBD1 (5 bases). Trimming shortened V by 0 bases and J by 2 bases, and 11 bases separated the two germline ends. This CDR3 has 15 amino acids. Germline CDR1 is LGHNA and CDR2 is YSLEER. The CDR3 loop reads CASSQDRATAYEQYF. DNA for the CDR3: TGCGCCAGCAGCCAAGATAGGGCGACAGCCTACGAGCAGTACTTC.

The chain links TRBV4-2 to TRBJ2-6, with D maybe TRBD2 (6 bases). This CDR3 contains 18 residues. The germline V and J ends were trimmed by 4 bases and 0 bases, with 16 bases remaining between them. The germline V gene encodes CDR1 LGHNA and CDR2 YNFKEQ. The CDR3 DNA reads as TGTGCCAGCAGCCGCCCCGCGGGACGTGGCTCTGGGGCCAACGTCCTGACTTTC. Translating gives CASSRPAGRGSGANVLTF.

The chain is built from TRBV19 and TRBJ1-4; no definite D call. With 2 bases removed from V and 11 bases from J, the gap between germline ends came to 18 bases. This CDR3 contains 15 residues. CDR1 and CDR2 from the germline V gene are LNHDA and SQIVND (reference sequence). The CDR3 DNA reads TGTGCCAGTAGTATACCCCGACCGAATCGGGAGAAACTGTTTTTT. It is translated as CASSIPRPNREKLFF.

The chain links TRBV27 to TRBJ2-2; 15 bases are a match to TRBD2. V shed 6 bases, J shed 4 bases, and the junction held 18 bases outside the gene matches. The CDR3 extends over 21 amino acids. Germline-derived CDR1 and CDR2 are MNHEY and SMNVEV (reference sequence). The CDR3 protein is CASSRLPGRGLAGGITGELFF. The CDR3, as DNA: TGTGCCAGCAGCCGACTCCCCGGGCGGGGACTAGCGGGGGGTATCACCGGGGAGCTGTTTTTT.

This chain joins TRBV6-6 and TRBJ1-4, with unresolved D. The CDR3 covers 13 residues. Germline V lookup: CDR1 MNHNY, CDR2 SVGAGI (reference sequence). Trimming pared 2 bases from V and 2 bases from J, leaving 3 bases between. The DNA for the CDR3 is TGTGCCAGCAGTTACGGTACTAATGAAAAACTGTTTTTT. Its translation is CASSYGTNEKLFF.

The chain has TRBV11-3 and TRBJ2-1, with TRBD1 matching 10 bases. Germline assignment: CDR1 SGHNT and CDR2 YENEEA. The CDR3 runs to 18 residues. With 0 bases clipped from V and 5 bases from J, the junction kept 10 bases outside the gene matches. This chain's CDR3 is CASSLEQAGTGANNEQFF. Written as DNA, the CDR3 is TGTGCCAGCAGCTTAGAGCAAGCCGGGACAGGGGCAAACAATGAGCAGTTCTTC.

The chain has TRBV18 and TRBJ2-5, with 7 positions matching TRBD1. The CDR3 loop spans 15 amino acids. V trimming: 0 bases; J trimming: 2 bases; junction bases outside the gene matches: 3. Germline V lookup: CDR1 KGHSH, CDR2 LQKENI. Here the CDR3 reads CASSPPDREQETQYF. The CDR3 DNA sequence: TGTGCCAGCTCACCACCAGACAGGGAGCAAGAGACCCAGTACTTC.

The chain combines TRBV5-1 with TRBJ2-1, with 13 bases identical to TRBD2. Germline CDR1 reads SGHRS; CDR2 reads YFSETQ. This CDR3 is built from 14 residues. Germline trimming cut 7 bases from V and 4 bases from J; bases unmatched to any gene: 2. The CDR3 here is CASGLAGEYNEQFF. CDR3 DNA sequence: TGCGCCAGCGGACTAGCGGGGGAGTACAATGAGCAGTTCTTC.

The rearrangement links TRBV5-6 to TRBJ2-5; D possibly corresponds to TRBD2 (6 bases). This CDR3 region has 13 residues. Germline V CDR1 and CDR2: SGHDT, YYEEEE. Trimming stripped 4 bases from V and 7 bases from J, with 14 bases between. CDR3 bases: TGTGCCAGCAGCCCTTTGGCGGGGAGGACCCAGTACTTC. Translated, it gives CASSPLAGRTQYF.

The genes are TRBV5-1 and TRBJ2-7; the match to TRBD1 covers 9 bases. This CDR3 region has 18 residues. Germline lookup yields CDR1 SGHRS and CDR2 YFSETQ. Losses at the gene ends were 1 base for V and 5 bases for J; bases not matched to a gene: 16. In DNA, the CDR3 is TGCGCCAGCAGCTTGTCACCCGGGACAGGGTACCCCCTGGACGAGCAGTACTTC. This translates into CASSLSPGTGYPLDEQYF.

A single count supports this clone. This chain connects TRBV4-3 to TRBJ2-7, with TRBD2 matching 9 bases. Germline trimming cut 1 base from V and 1 base from J; bases unmatched to any gene: 5. CDR3 size: 16 residues. CDR1 is LGHNA, CDR2 YSLEER, per germline. This CDR3 reads CASSQVASGASYEQYF. As DNA, the CDR3 is TGCGCCAGCAGCCAAGTGGCTAGCGGGGCTTCCTACGAGCAGTACTTC.

CDR3 coding DNA: TGTGCCAGCAGTGGAACAGGGGACTACGAGCAGTACTTC. It is translated as CASSGTGDYEQYF. V is TRBV2 and J is TRBJ2-7; TRBD1 agrees at 7 bases. CDR3 length: 13 residues. Germline V gives CDR1 SNHLY, CDR2 FYNNEI. Losses at the gene ends were 4 bases for V and 3 bases for J; bases not matched to a gene: 3.

The gene calls are TRBV10-2 and TRBJ2-3, with TRBD2 matching over 8 bases. Unmatched junction bases numbered 6, after V lost 2 bases and J lost 2 bases. Germline CDR1 reads WSHSY; CDR2 reads SAAADI. The CDR3 runs 16 residues. As DNA, the CDR3 is TGCGCCAGCAGTGAGCGGGGGGGCGTCCCCACAGATACGCAGTATTTT. Translating it yields CASSERGGVPTDTQYF.

This chain connects TRBV6-5 to TRBJ2-3; D could derive from TRBD1 or TRBD2 (5 bases each). CDR1 and CDR2 (germline): MNHEY, SVGAGI. V shed 10 bases and J shed 4 bases, with 18 bases lying between them. This CDR3 region has 14 residues. The CDR3 region has the DNA TGTGCCACAGGGTTAGAGGGAATGGCAGATACGCAGTATTTT. This sequence encodes CATGLEGMADTQYF.

The sample holds one count of this clone. The rearrangement uses TRBV19 and TRBJ2-1; tentative D call: TRBD2 (7 bases). V was shortened by 5 bases and J by 6 bases, with 11 bases between the two germline ends. This CDR3 is built from 13 residues. Germline CDR1 LNHDA, CDR2 SQIVND (reference sequence). CDR3 sequence: CASSSRGGNEQFF. The CDR3 coding sequence is TGTGCCAGTAGTTCTAGGGGGGGCAATGAGCAGTTCTTC.

There are a few counts of this clone. The chain couples TRBV25-1 to TRBJ2-2, with D unresolved. The CDR3 length is 15 residues. V lost 5 bases and J lost 0, with 10 bases in between. Germline CDR1 reads MGHDK; CDR2 reads SYGVNS. CDR3 coding DNA: TGTGCCAGCAGTAGCCGGGCCCCGAACACCGGGGAGCTGTTTTTT. This sequence encodes CASSSRAPNTGELFF.

The chain carries TRBV6-1 and TRBJ2-3; D gene unclear. Trimming shortened V by 2 bases and J by 1 base, and 19 bases separated the two germline ends. Per the germline V gene, CDR1 is MNHNS and CDR2 is SASEGT. The CDR3 loop spans 18 amino acids. CDR3 sequence: CASSEFARSVFGTDTQYF. The DNA of the CDR3 is TGTGCCAGCAGTGAATTCGCTAGGAGTGTTTTCGGCACAGATACGCAGTATTTT.

The chain has TRBV5-1 and TRBJ2-7, with D unclear. Germline assignment: CDR1 SGHRS and CDR2 YFSETQ. V lost 0 bases and J lost 2, with 9 bases in between. This CDR3 region has 14 residues. Here the CDR3 DNA reads TGCGCCAGCAGCTTGGAAACGGGTCCCTACGAGCAGTACTTC. It encodes CASSLETGPYEQYF.

The chain employs TRBV15 and TRBJ2-3; tentatively, D is TRBD2 (6 bases). The ends were cut back, 3 bases at V and 3 bases at J, with 10 bases in the middle. The V gene's germline CDR1 is LNHNV and CDR2 YYDKDF (reference sequence). The CDR3 totals 14 residues. CDR3 in amino acids: CATSSGGLTDTQYF. Written as DNA, the CDR3 is TGTGCCACCAGCAGTGGGGGGTTAACAGATACGCAGTATTTT.

The genes are TRBV28 and TRBJ2-7; 8 positions agree with TRBD1. This CDR3 is built from 16 residues. Germline V gene lookup returns CDR1 MDHEN and CDR2 SYDVKM. The V and J ends lost 6 bases and 0 bases, in that order; junction bases with no gene match: 10. The CDR3 DNA follows: TGTGCCAGCAGCATTCCGAGGACAGGGAGCTCCTACGAGCAGTACTTC. This translates into CASSIPRTGSSYEQYF. The whole variable domain, remainder taken from reference TRBV28 and TRBJ2-7, is DVKVTQSSRYLVKRTGEKVFLECVQDMDHENMFWYRQDPGLGLRLIYFSYDVKMKEKGDIPEGYSVSREKKERFSLILESASTNQTSMYLCASSIPRTGSSYEQYFGPGTRLTVT.

The CDR3 DNA follows: TGTGCCAGCAGGGCCGGGCCGATTAACTATGGCTACACCTTC. Protein: CASRAGPINYGYTF. The rearrangement uses TRBV5-6 and TRBJ1-2; D remains unclear. The germline V gene has CDR1 SGHDT and CDR2 YYEEEE. The CDR3 runs 14 residues. V lost 5 bases and J lost 1, with 12 bases in between. The complete variable domain, with remaining parts taken from reference TRBV5-6 and TRBJ1-2, reads DAGVTQSPTHLIKTRGQQVTLRCSPKSGHDTVSWYQQALGQGPQFIFQYYEEEERQRGNFPDRFSGHQFPNYSSELNVNALLLGDSALYLCASRAGPINYGYTFGSGTRLTVV.

The chain links TRBV6-5 to TRBJ2-7; perhaps TRBD1 as D (6 bases). This CDR3 is 11 amino acids long. In germline, CDR1 is MNHEY, CDR2 SVGAGI. Trimming stripped 4 bases from V and 7 bases from J, with 8 bases between. In DNA form, the CDR3 reads TGTGCCAGCAGTTCTGGACAGGAGCAGTACTTC. It codes for CASSSGQEQYF.